The 24 T cell receptor beta chains listed next were all sequenced from one sample in a study of CD8+CD57+ T cells in acquired aplastic anemia. Profiling of TCR beta VDJ combinations and CDR3 sequences used genomic DNA as template. MiXCR was run by TCRdb on the reads, yielding one entry per CDR3 protein. In the table there are 400,000 to 450,000 distinct CDR3 sequences, approximately 70% of which are singletons. The sample consisted of sorted CD4+, CD8+, or CD8+CD57+ T cells (not recorded which) from PBMCs. These receptors all stem from a human donor in good health, serving as a control.

This chain links TRBV7-2 with TRBJ2-2, with D tentatively TRBD2 (6 bases). V was pared by 6 bases and J by 16 bases, with 27 bases between. Germline V lookup: CDR1 SGHTA, CDR2 FQGNSA. The CDR3 length is 15 residues. CDR3 amino acids: CASRKSGSTSSNSFF. In DNA form, the CDR3 reads TGTGCCAGCAGAAAGAGCGGGTCTACGAGCAGTAATTCGTTTTTT.

The chain joins TRBV7-6 to TRBJ1-2, with D unresolved. From germline, CDR1 is SGHVS and CDR2 FNYEAQ. Between the trimmed V and J ends, which lost 1 base and 4 bases, there was a span of 16 bases. CDR3 length: 16 amino acids. The CDR3 here is CASSLVSDLESYGYTF. DNA for the CDR3: TGTGCCAGCAGCTTAGTGTCTGACCTTGAGTCCTATGGCTACACCTTC.

This chain uses TRBV5-1 with TRBJ2-7; TRBD1 matches at 11 bases. The V gene end was trimmed by 0 bases and the J gene end by 6 bases; junction bases not matched to a gene: 5. Germline CDR1 reads SGHRS; CDR2 reads YFSETQ. The CDR3 runs 15 residues. The CDR3 nucleotides read TGCGCCAGCAGCTTGGGACCGGGACAGGGGGTCGAGCAGTACTTC. Amino acid sequence: CASSLGPGQGVEQYF.

Of note for this clonotype: The junction and the germline gene differ at one end; a read error may be behind it. The chain is built from TRBV5-1 and TRBJ2-1; D is undetermined. The germline V gene encodes CDR1 SGHRS and CDR2 YFSETQ. This CDR3 contains 11 residues. The CDR3 spells CASSLQNEQTF. The CDR3 DNA follows: TGCGCCAGCAGCCTACAGAATGAGCAGACCTTC.

Worth noting for this clonotype: A read error may account for a junction end that differs from germline. The chain uses TRBV7-2 and TRBJ1-6; TRBD1 aligns across 7 bases. Germline CDR1 is SGHTA and CDR2 is FQGNSA. The CDR3 is made up of 14 amino acids. The CDR3 coding sequence is TGTGCCAGCAGCCTCAGGGACAGCCGATCCCCCGAGCAGTTT. Its protein product is CASSLRDSRSPEQF.

The chain has TRBV7-9 and TRBJ2-1; the D is unclear. The CDR3 is 15 residues long. Germline V gene sequence: CDR1 SEHNR, CDR2 FQNEAQ (reference sequence). Trimming cost V 6 bases and J 16 bases, with 28 bases left between them. The CDR3: CASSESARCDNFFFF. CDR3 DNA sequence: TGTGCCAGCAGTGAATCGGCCAGGTGTGACAATTTCTTTTTCTTC.

The CDR3 sequence: CATSPPPAVTQYF. CDR3 in DNA: TGTGCCACAAGTCCCCCCCCGGCAGTGACCCAGTACTTC. The chain couples TRBV10-3 to TRBJ2-5; D gene uncertain. Germline V gene lookup returns CDR1 ENHRY and CDR2 SYGVKD. There are 13 residues in the CDR3. V was pared by 10 bases and J by 7 bases, with 19 bases between.

The chain carries TRBV4-3 and TRBJ2-7; 9 positions agree with TRBD1. V was pared by 0 bases and J by 1 base, with 7 bases of the junction left unmatched. Germline CDR1 reads LGHNA; CDR2 reads YSLEER. The CDR3 is 17 amino acids. The CDR3 spells CASSQDHGQGSSYEQYF. The CDR3 region has the DNA TGCGCCAGCAGCCAAGATCACGGACAGGGGAGTTCCTACGAGCAGTACTTC.

On this clonotype itself: At one end, the junction sequence differs from germline, possibly due to a read error. V and J are TRBV20-1 and TRBJ2-5; no clear D gene. Per the germline V gene, CDR1 is DFQATT and CDR2 is SNEGSKA (reference sequence). CDR3 length equals 11 residues. The CDR3 is CSASTPETRYF. The CDR3 bases are TGCAGTGCTAGCACGCCCGAGACCCGGTACTTC.

This chain uses TRBV20-1 with TRBJ2-3; D gene ambiguous. Looked up from germline, CDR1 is DFQATT and CDR2 is SNEGSKA (reference sequence). The CDR3 covers 14 residues. V lost 0 bases and J 7 bases, leaving 14 bases between the germline ends. This chain's CDR3 is CSARDRRENYTQYF. CDR3 nucleotide sequence: TGCAGTGCTAGAGATCGGCGCGAAAATTATACGCAGTATTTT.

Concerning this clonotype itself: Because it lacks the conserved phenylalanine or tryptophan at the end, this CDR3 is likely a read error. This chain uses TRBV7-8 with TRBJ2-2; D may be TRBD2 (5 bases). The CDR3 runs to 13 residues. Germline CDR1 and CDR2: SGHVS and FQNEAQ. The chain's CDR3 is CASSLDFPRDLFP. The CDR3, as DNA: TGTGCCAGCAGCCTAGACTTTCCCCGGGATCTGTTTCCC.

This clonotype showed up many times. The chain has TRBV20-1 and TRBJ2-3; TRBD2 matches at 9 bases. Germline V gene lookup returns CDR1 DFQATT and CDR2 SNEGSKA (reference sequence). The CDR3 runs to 15 residues. J lost 2 bases, V lost 3 bases, and 6 bases had no gene match. The CDR3, as DNA: TGCAGTGCTAGCAAGACTAGCGGCAACACAGATACGCAGTATTTT. Its protein is CSASKTSGNTDTQYF.

With regard to this clonotype: This likely comes from a read error, as the CDR3 has no conserved phenylalanine or tryptophan at its end. The DNA is left out, because the CDR3 cannot be placed on it with certainty; the CDR3 is given as TCRdb lists it. V is TRBV7-2 and J is TRBJ1-2. The germline CDR1 and CDR2 sequences are SGHTA and FQGNSA. The CDR3 has 14 amino acids, counting both end residues. CDR3 in amino acids: CATSSDWRGAVYSV.

The chain recombines TRBV25-1 with TRBJ1-2, with 12 bases matching TRBD1. Germline CDR1 MGHDK, CDR2 SYGVNS. The J segment lost 8 bases and the V segment lost 5 bases, leaving 12 bases of the junction unmatched. This CDR3 comprises 16 residues. CDR3 loop: CASSIASGTGGDGYTF. CDR3 DNA sequence: TGTGCCAGCAGTATAGCCTCCGGGACAGGGGGCGACGGCTACACCTTC.

Of note for this clonotype: The junction departs from the called germline gene at one end, perhaps through a read error. The V gene is TRBV7-9, the J gene TRBJ2-7, with D unresolved. CDR1 and CDR2 from the germline V gene are SEHNR and FQNEAQ (reference sequence). This CDR3 spans 14 amino acids. CDR3: CASSVSRVLRTHTF. The DNA for the CDR3 is TGTGCCAGCAGCGTGTCACGAGTACTCCGAACCCACACATTC.

V usage is TRBV29-1 and J usage is TRBJ2-2; TRBD2 matches 7 bases. Germline V gives CDR1 SQVTM, CDR2 ANQGSEA. Germline trimming cut 6 bases from V and 3 bases from J; bases unmatched to any gene: 10. CDR3 length: 15 residues. CDR3: CSVISGTTYTGELFF. Here the CDR3 DNA reads TGCAGCGTGATATCCGGGACTACCTACACCGGGGAGCTGTTTTTT.

A word on this clonotype: The conserved phenylalanine or tryptophan normally closing the CDR3 is absent here, so this likely arose from a read error. The DNA is left out, because the CDR3 cannot be placed on it with certainty; the CDR3 is given as TCRdb lists it. The rearrangement links TRBV7-9 to TRBJ1-2; the table's D call TRBD1 went unverified against the DNA. Germline-derived CDR1 and CDR2 are SEHNR and FQNEAQ (reference sequence). The CDR3 has 13 amino acids, counting both end residues. The CDR3 loop reads CASSEGRADCCYT.

This clonotype was seen just once. This chain links TRBV20-1 with TRBJ2-5; 7 positions match TRBD1. CDR1 is DFQATT, CDR2 SNEGSKA, per germline (reference sequence). The CDR3 contains 13 residues. As DNA, the CDR3 is TGCAGAGTTACAGGGGAGTCCTACAATGCCCAGTACTTC. It codes for CRVTGESYNAQYF.

This clonotype was seen at least ten times. This rearrangement joins TRBV6-4 to TRBJ1-1, with 8 bases fitting TRBD1. Germline V gene sequence: CDR1 MRHNA, CDR2 SNTAGT. V shed 5 bases, J shed 2 bases, and the junction held 4 bases outside the gene matches. The length of the CDR3 is 14 residues. The CDR3 loop is CASSSQGGNTEAFF. The CDR3 coding sequence is TGTGCCAGCAGTTCACAGGGGGGTAACACTGAAGCTTTCTTT.

This sequence joins TRBV7-8 and TRBJ2-3; either TRBD1 or TRBD2 may fit D (6 bases each). Trimming shortened V by 1 base and J by 2 bases, and 13 bases separated the two germline ends. The germline gives CDR1 SGHVS, CDR2 FQNEAQ. This CDR3 spans 16 amino acids. CDR3 protein: CASSLDSGAITDTQYF. The CDR3 nucleotides are TGTGCCAGCAGCTTAGACTCGGGGGCGATCACAGATACGCAGTATTTT.

About this clonotype itself: Because the CDR3 is missing its conserved closing phenylalanine or tryptophan, this is likely a read error. The DNA is omitted, as the CDR3 cannot be located on it reliably, and the CDR3 follows TCRdb's listing. The chain has TRBV9 and TRBJ2-5; no DNA check was done on the table's D call, TRBD1. CDR1 is SGDLS, CDR2 YYNGEE, per germline. The CDR3 extends over 13 residues, inclusive of both ends. The CDR3: CASSRDRGDYGYI.

As for this clonotype: Sequence at one end of the junction differs from germline and may be a read error. This chain joins TRBV24-1 and TRBJ1-1; D call uncertain. The germline V gene encodes CDR1 KGHDR and CDR2 SFDVKD. This CDR3 has 12 residues. CDR3 nucleotides: TGTGCCCCCAGTGAATTGGTAGGGAGAGCTTTCTTT. Translation gives CAPSELVGRAFF.

This clonotype was seen at least ten times. This chain uses TRBV12-3 or TRBV12-4 with TRBJ1-3; 7 bases fit TRBD1. The trim removed 5 bases at V and 3 bases at J, leaving 10 bases unmatched. CDR3 length: 16 residues. The CDR3 here is CASSRRQGSGGNTIYF. Written as DNA, the CDR3 is TGTGCCAGCAGTCGGCGACAGGGAAGTGGTGGAAACACCATATATTTT.

The rearrangement links TRBV20-1 to TRBJ1-1, with 10 bases identical to TRBD1. Germline V gene data show CDR1 as DFQATT and CDR2 as SNEGSKA (reference sequence). The CDR3 extends over 12 amino acids. Here the CDR3 DNA reads TGCAGCACTACCGGGACAGGGGATGAAGCTTTCTTT. Its protein product is CSTTGTGDEAFF.